Only a few counts were recorded for the clone carrying this T cell receptor beta chain. CDR1 is LGHDT, CDR2 YNNKEL, per germline (reference sequence). CDR3 size: 16 residues. Unmatched junction bases numbered 7, after V lost 4 bases and J lost 2 bases. Every donor gave 8.5 to 10 milliliters of peripheral blood. Per-sample yields of isolated PBMCs were at least 7 million. This specimen comes from a study of blood T cells in healthy people across ages. A sample-barcoded 5' primer and a J-beta primer mix were used in a second PCR of roughly 7 to 12 cycles. From each sample, at least 2.5 million paired-end reads containing CDR3 were obtained. TCRdb re-analysed the 5' RACE reads in MiXCR, keeping a single row per CDR3 protein. The sample has about 630,000 distinct CDR3 sequences, under 25% seen once.

The V gene is TRBV3-1, the J gene TRBJ1-3, with 8 bases fitting TRBD1. Material: blood. The receptor was derived from a man in his 70s in good health. CDR3 sequence (DNA): TGTGCCAGCAGCCCAGACAGGGGATGGACTGGAAACACCATATATTTT. Translation: CASSPDRGWTGNTIYF.